This is a list of T cell receptor beta chains from one sample in a study of T-cell reconstitution after alpha-beta-depleted transplantation in children. TCRdb processed the PCR reads anew with MiXCR; each CDR3 protein has one entry. The sample lists hundreds of thousands of distinct CDR3 sequences, around 10% occurring once. Specimen: PBMCs, collected before TCRalphabeta/CD19-depleted stem cell transplant. The receptor set was obtained from a boy in the first two years of life with acute myeloid leukemia, due to receive a stem cell transplant. Both conserved end residues are part of each CDR3. A D gene is named only where the DNA matches it firmly. Part of the rows lack a size; the others show once, few, many or a class for expanded clones.

size | J | D | V | DNA | CDR3
NA | TRBJ2-3 | NA | TRBV20-1 | TGCAGTGCACCCGACCCGTCCGGGCACACAGATACGCAGTATTTT | CSAPDPSGHTDTQYF
NA | TRBJ2-7 | NA | TRBV7-6 | TGTGCCAGCAGCTCCCTCCAGGGGATCTTCTACGAGCAGTACTTC | CASSSLQGIFYEQYF
many | TRBJ2-7 | TRBD2 | TRBV11-2 | TGTGCCAGCAGTTTAGCGGGAGTTTACGAGCAGTACTTC | CASSLAGVYEQYF
NA | TRBJ2-7 | NA | TRBV29-1 | TGCAGCGTTGAGCGGGCAGGGGCCTACGAGCAGTACTTC | CSVERAGAYEQYF
many | TRBJ2-2 | NA | TRBV7-9 | TGTGCCAGCAGCAACGCTGGGGGACAGAACACCGGGGAGCTGTTTTTT | CASSNAGGQNTGELFF
many | TRBJ2-4 | NA | TRBV7-2 | TGTGCCAGCAGCCCTGGAGGGGATACTTCAGCCAAAAACATTCAGTACTTC | CASSPGGDTSAKNIQYF
NA | TRBJ2-7 | TRBD2 | TRBV6-1 | TGTGCCAGCAGTCCCCGGACTAGCGGGGCCTTCTACGAGCAGTACTTC | CASSPRTSGAFYEQYF
NA | TRBJ2-7 | NA | TRBV7-8 | TGTGCCAGCAGGCCGGACGGGCTTTATCTTTCGAGCGAGCAGTACTTC | CASRPDGLYLSSEQYF
many | TRBJ2-1 | NA | TRBV5-1 | TGCGCCAGCAGCTTGGAGCGTTATTCCTACAATGAGCAGTTCTTC | CASSLERYSYNEQFF
few | TRBJ2-7 | NA | TRBV27 | TGTGCCAGCAGTCGGTGGGCTAGCGCTTCCTACGAGCAGTACTTC | CASSRWASASYEQYF
many | TRBJ2-7 | NA | TRBV4-2 | TGTGCCAGCAGCCAAGCCCTAGAGTACGAGCAGTACTTC | CASSQALEYEQYF
many | TRBJ1-1 | NA | TRBV4-3 | TGCGCCAGCAGCCAAGGATTGCAGGGGAACACTGAAGCTTTCTTT | CASSQGLQGNTEAFF
many | TRBJ2-5 | NA | TRBV12-3/TRBV12-4 | TGTGCCAGCAGTTTGGGGGAGCGGACCCAGTACTTC | CASSLGERTQYF
many | TRBJ2-3 | NA | TRBV5-5 | TGTGCCAGCAGCTTGCAATCCGGGGCCGTTCAGACAGATACGCAGTATTTT | CASSLQSGAVQTDTQYF
NA | TRBJ1-4 | NA | TRBV28 | TGTGCCAGCAGTTTATCAAGGTCAACTAATGAAAAACTGTTTTTT | CASSLSRSTNEKLFF
many | TRBJ2-5 | NA | TRBV6-1 | TGTGCCAGCAGTGAAGATCGGGGGGCAAGTGAGACCCAGTACTTC | CASSEDRGASETQYF
few | TRBJ2-4 | NA | TRBV3-1 | TGTGCCAGCAGCCAAGACTTCCGGGTTAACATTCAGTACTTC | CASSQDFRVNIQYF
many | TRBJ2-7 | TRBD1 | TRBV20-1 | TGCAGTGCTAGAGATCAGGGACAGACCTCCTACGAGCAGTACTTC | CSARDQGQTSYEQYF
many | TRBJ1-2 | NA | TRBV5-1 | TGCGCCAGCAGCTTTGAGGACGGAGGCTATGGCTACACCTTC | CASSFEDGGYGYTF
NA | TRBJ2-1 | NA | TRBV18 | TGTGCCAGCTCACCCTCGGGACCCTGGAATGAGCAGTTCTTC | CASSPSGPWNEQFF
few | TRBJ2-7 | TRBD2 | TRBV7-2 | TGTGCCAGCAGCTTAGATCCTAGCGGGGGCTACGAGCAGTACTTC | CASSLDPSGGYEQYF
many | TRBJ2-1 | NA | TRBV7-8 | TGTGCCAGCAGCACCCGACGTATTTCGGGCAATGAGCAGTTCTTC | CASSTRRISGNEQFF
many | TRBJ2-7 | TRBD1 | TRBV7-3 | TGTGCCAGCAGGACCGGGACAGGGGGCTACGAGCAGTACTTC | CASRTGTGGYEQYF
many | TRBJ2-5 | NA | TRBV7-8 | TGTGCCAGCAGCTCCCTAGTACGGGGTTTGAAAGAGACCCAGTACTTC | CASSSLVRGLKETQYF
many | TRBJ2-2 | TRBD1 | TRBV27 | TGTGCCAGCAGTTTATCGGGGACAGGGGCTAACACCGGGGAGCTGTTTTTT | CASSLSGTGANTGELFF
many | TRBJ1-6 | TRBD1 | TRBV7-3 | TGTGCCAGCAGCCAAACAGGGGGCGCTTTAAATTCACCCCTCCACTTT | CASSQTGGALNSPLHF
NA | TRBJ1-1 | NA | TRBV20-1 | TGCAGTGGTCCCTACAGGATGAACACTGAAGCTTTCTTT | CSGPYRMNTEAFF
NA | TRBJ1-6 | NA | TRBV20-1 | TGCAGTGCCACCGACAGAACTTATAATTCACCCCTCCACTTT | CSATDRTYNSPLHF
many | TRBJ2-4 | NA | TRBV20-1 | TGCAGTGCTAGAGATGGATTCAAAAACATTCAGTACTTC | CSARDGFKNIQYF
many | TRBJ2-3 | TRBD2 | TRBV20-1 | TGCAGTGCTAGACTAGCGGGAGCAGATACGCAGTATTTT | CSARLAGADTQYF
NA | TRBJ2-7 | TRBD1 | TRBV18 | TGTGCCAGCTCACCCATCAGGACAGGGGAGTACGAGCAGTACTTC | CASSPIRTGEYEQYF
many | TRBJ2-1 | NA | TRBV28 | TGTGCCAGCAGTCCCCCCAGGCGGGGCCTTTACAATGAGCAGTTCTTC | CASSPPRRGLYNEQFF
many | TRBJ2-5 | TRBD1 | TRBV7-8 | TGTGCCAGCAGCCCCCCCAGGGGGAACCAAGAGACCCAGTACTTC | CASSPPRGNQETQYF
few | TRBJ2-5 | NA | TRBV3-1 | TGTGCCAGCAGCCCCATTCCAGAGACTAGGGTTGGAGAGACCCAGTACTTC | CASSPIPETRVGETQYF
few | TRBJ2-6 | NA | TRBV7-2 | TGTGCCAGCAGTTCCCCCTTGTTTGGTGGGGCCAACGTCCTGACTTTC | CASSSPLFGGANVLTF